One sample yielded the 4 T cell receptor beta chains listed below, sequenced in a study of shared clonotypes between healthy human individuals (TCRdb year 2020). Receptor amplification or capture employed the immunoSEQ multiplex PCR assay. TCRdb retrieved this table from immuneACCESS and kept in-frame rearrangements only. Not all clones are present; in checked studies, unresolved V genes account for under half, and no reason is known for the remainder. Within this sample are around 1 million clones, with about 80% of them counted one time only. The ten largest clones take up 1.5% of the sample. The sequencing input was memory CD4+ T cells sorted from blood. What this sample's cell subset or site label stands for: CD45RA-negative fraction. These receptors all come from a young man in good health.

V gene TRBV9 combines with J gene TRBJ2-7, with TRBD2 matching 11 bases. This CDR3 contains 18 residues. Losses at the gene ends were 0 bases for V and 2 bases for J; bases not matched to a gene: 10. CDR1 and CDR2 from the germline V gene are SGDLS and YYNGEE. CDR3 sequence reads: CASSVGLPRSGRAYEQYF. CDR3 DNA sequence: TGTGCCAGCAGCGTAGGCCTCCCTCGTAGCGGGAGGGCCTACGAGCAGTACTTC.

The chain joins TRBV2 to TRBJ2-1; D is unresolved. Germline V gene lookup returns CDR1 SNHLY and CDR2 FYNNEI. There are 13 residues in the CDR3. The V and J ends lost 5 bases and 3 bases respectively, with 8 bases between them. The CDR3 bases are TGTGCCAGCAGTAACATGCTCTACAATGAGCAGTTCTTC. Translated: CASSNMLYNEQFF.

The CDR3 sequence is CASSQGLDGPVGEQYF. In nucleotides, the CDR3 is TGCGCCAGCAGCCAGGGACTGGACGGACCGGTGGGGGAGCAGTACTTC. The V and J genes are TRBV4-1 and TRBJ2-7, with D possibly TRBD2 on 6 matching bases. The CDR3 covers 16 residues. Per germline, CDR1 MGHRA and CDR2 YSYEKL. Trimming stripped 3 bases from V and 7 bases from J, with 22 bases between.

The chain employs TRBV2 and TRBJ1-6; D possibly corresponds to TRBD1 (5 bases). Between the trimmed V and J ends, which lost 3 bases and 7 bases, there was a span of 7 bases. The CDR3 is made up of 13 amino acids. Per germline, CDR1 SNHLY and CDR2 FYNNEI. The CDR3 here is CASSEGQNSPLHF. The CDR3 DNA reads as TGTGCCAGCAGTGAGGGGCAGAATTCACCCCTCCACTTT.